The rows below give T cell receptor beta chains drawn from one sample of a study of shared clonotypes between healthy human individuals. This table comes from immunoSEQ multiplex PCR, and its TCRdb copy is limited to in-frame clones, with some not included. The sample contains about 320,000 clones, roughly 87% of which appear only once. Sequencing was performed on memory CD8+ T cells sorted from blood. These receptor sequences come from a man aged 18-30 years in good health. Both conserved end residues are part of each CDR3.

j_gene	v_gene	CDR3aa
TRBJ2-3	TRBV27	CASSGRTGIADTQYF
TRBJ1-6	TRBV9	CASNDRVGTAVSPLHF
TRBJ1-1	TRBV9	CASSVSGRGDNAFF
TRBJ2-3	TRBV4-1	CASSQLAVGTDTQYF
TRBJ2-1	TRBV12-5	CASGLTESSYNEQFF
TRBJ2-7	TRBV9	CASSAGTRSEQYF
TRBJ2-5	TRBV9	CASSPDLDRGETQYF
TRBJ2-2	TRBV9	CASSWTGNTGELFF
TRBJ2-7	TRBV14	CASSIDTYEQYF
TRBJ2-1	TRBV7-9	CASSLAGATKYNEQFF
TRBJ2-1	TRBV6-5	CASSYRNEQFF
TRBJ1-1	TRBV27	CASSLSQGDTEAFF
TRBJ2-1	TRBV7-7	CASSLDPYNEQFF
TRBJ2-1	TRBV27	CASRQSSYNEQFF
TRBJ1-4	TRBV4-1	CASSQRGEGTNEKLFF
TRBJ1-1	TRBV19	CASGDSDLNTEAFF
TRBJ2-3	TRBV10-3	CAISESTLSTDTQYF
TRBJ1-2	TRBV30	CAWGALRDRALYGYTF
TRBJ2-7	TRBV4-3	CASSQDRGVLYEQYF
TRBJ2-5	TRBV11-2	CASSSFKGVLETQYF
TRBJ1-4	TRBV28	CASSGANEKLFF
TRBJ2-7	TRBV9	CASSVGLADSYEQYF
TRBJ2-5	TRBV7-7	CASSLGTPEETQYF
TRBJ2-7	TRBV4-1	CASSQGKQAVYEQYF
TRBJ1-6	TRBV4-1	CASSQETLSSPLHF
TRBJ2-7	TRBV30	CAWSRESSYEQYF
TRBJ2-1	TRBV7-6	CASSWTGGTYNEQFF
TRBJ1-2	TRBV30	CAWTQIRNYGYTF
TRBJ2-7	TRBV5-1	CASSLGLAGGPTSYEQYF
TRBJ2-5	TRBV4-1	CASSQVQGRQETQYF
TRBJ2-7	TRBV7-9	CASSLGLAGFTYEQYF
TRBJ2-3	TRBV19	CASSGTSGTDTQYF
TRBJ1-6	TRBV27	CASSPNTNSGSSPLHF
TRBJ2-3	TRBV7-2	CASSLLAGGPITDTQYF
TRBJ2-7	TRBV7-9	CASSPEQDPYEQYF
TRBJ1-5	TRBV9	CASSASDSFNQPQHF
TRBJ1-2	TRBV6-5	CASIDSNYGYTF
TRBJ2-7	TRBV27	CASRRAWLRSYEQYF
TRBJ2-7	TRBV30	CAWSVAGIGYEQYF
TRBJ2-7	TRBV9	CASSVDRESYEQYF
TRBJ2-3	TRBV4-1	CASSNSGGRRTDTQYF
TRBJ1-2	TRBV6-5	CASSSGSDANYGYTF